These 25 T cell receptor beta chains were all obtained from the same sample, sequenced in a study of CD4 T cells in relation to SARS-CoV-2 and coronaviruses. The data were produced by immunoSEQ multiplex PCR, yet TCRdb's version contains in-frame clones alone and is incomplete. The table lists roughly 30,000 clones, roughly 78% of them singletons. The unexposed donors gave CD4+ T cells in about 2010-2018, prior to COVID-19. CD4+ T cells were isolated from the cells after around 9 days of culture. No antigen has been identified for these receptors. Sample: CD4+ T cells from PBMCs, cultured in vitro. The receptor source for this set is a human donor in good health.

CDR3 protein: CASSYTVQASGNTIYF. In nucleotides, the CDR3 is TGTGCCAGCAGTTACACGGTACAGGCCTCTGGAAACACCATATATTTT. V gene TRBV6-5 combines with J gene TRBJ1-3; D is perhaps TRBD1 (5 bases). The germline gives CDR1 MNHEY, CDR2 SVGAGI. Trimming stripped 2 bases from V and 0 bases from J, with 11 bases between. This CDR3 region has 16 residues.

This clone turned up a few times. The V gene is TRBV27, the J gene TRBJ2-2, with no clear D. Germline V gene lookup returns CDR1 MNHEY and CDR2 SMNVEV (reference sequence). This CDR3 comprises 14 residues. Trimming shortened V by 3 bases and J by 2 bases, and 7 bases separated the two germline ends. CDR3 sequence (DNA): TGTGCCAGCAGTTTTGTAGCTAACACCGGGGAGCTGTTTTTT. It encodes CASSFVANTGELFF.

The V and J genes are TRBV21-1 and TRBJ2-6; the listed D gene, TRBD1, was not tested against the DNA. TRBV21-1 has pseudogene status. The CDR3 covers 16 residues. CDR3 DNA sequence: TGTGCCAGCAGCTTAGACAGGGGGCTTGGGGCCAACGTCCTGACTTTC. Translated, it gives CASSLDRGLGANVLTF.

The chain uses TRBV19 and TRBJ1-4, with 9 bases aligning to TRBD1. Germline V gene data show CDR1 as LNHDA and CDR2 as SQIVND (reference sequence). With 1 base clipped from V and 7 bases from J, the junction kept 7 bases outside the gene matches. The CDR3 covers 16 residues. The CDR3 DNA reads TGTGCCAGTAGTATAGTTCCAGGACAGGGGATTGAAAAACTGTTTTTT. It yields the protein CASSIVPGQGIEKLFF.

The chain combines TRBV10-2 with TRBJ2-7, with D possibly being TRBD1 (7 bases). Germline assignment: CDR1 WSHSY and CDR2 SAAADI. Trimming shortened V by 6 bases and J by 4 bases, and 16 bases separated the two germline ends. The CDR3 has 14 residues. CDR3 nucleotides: TGCGCCAGCAGGGAGGCCGGGGGACAGTACGAGCAGTACTTC. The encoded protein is CASREAGGQYEQYF.

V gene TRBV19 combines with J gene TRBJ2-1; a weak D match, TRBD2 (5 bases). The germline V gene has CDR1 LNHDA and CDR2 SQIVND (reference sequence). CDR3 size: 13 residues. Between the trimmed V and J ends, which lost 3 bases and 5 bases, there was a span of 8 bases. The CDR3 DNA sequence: TGTGCCAGTAGTATGAGGGCAGACAATGAGCAGTTCTTC. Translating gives CASSMRADNEQFF.

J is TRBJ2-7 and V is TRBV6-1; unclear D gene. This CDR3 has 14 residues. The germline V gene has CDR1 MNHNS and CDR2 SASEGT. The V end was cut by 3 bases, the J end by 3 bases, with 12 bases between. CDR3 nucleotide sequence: TGTGCCAGCAGTGACCCATGGGCAATCTACGAGCAGTACTTC. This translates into CASSDPWAIYEQYF.

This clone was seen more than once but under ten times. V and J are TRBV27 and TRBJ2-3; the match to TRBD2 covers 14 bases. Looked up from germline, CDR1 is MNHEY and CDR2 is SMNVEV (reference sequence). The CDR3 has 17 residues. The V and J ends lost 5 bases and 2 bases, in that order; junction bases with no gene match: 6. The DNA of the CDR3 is TGTGCCAGCAGTCGGACTAGCGGGGGGATGATCACAGATACGCAGTATTTT. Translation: CASSRTSGGMITDTQYF.

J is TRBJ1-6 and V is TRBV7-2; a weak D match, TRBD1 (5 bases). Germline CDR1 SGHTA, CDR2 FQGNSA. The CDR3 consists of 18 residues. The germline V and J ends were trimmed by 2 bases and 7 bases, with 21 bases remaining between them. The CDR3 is CASSLRGAGGAGNSPLHF. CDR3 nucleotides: TGTGCCAGCAGCTTACGGGGCGCGGGCGGGGCGGGCAATTCACCCCTCCACTTT. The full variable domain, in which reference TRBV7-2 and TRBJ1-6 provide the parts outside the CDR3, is GAGVSQSPSNKVTEKGKDVELRCDPISGHTALYWYRQSLGQGLEFLIYFQGNSAPDKSGLPSDRFSAERTGGSVSTLTIQRTQQEDSAVYLCASSLRGAGGAGNSPLHFGNGTRLTVT.

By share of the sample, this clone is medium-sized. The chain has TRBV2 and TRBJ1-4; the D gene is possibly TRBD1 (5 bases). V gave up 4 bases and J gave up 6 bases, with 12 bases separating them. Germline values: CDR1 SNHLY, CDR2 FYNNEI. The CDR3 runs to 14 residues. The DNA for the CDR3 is TGTGCCAGCAGTGCGCAGGGAGAATATGAAAAACTGTTTTTT. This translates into CASSAQGEYEKLFF. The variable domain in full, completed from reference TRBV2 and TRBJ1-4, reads EPEVTQTPSHQVTQMGQEVILRCVPISNHLYFYWYRQILGQKVEFLVSFYNNEISEKSEIFDDQFSVERPDGSNFTLKIRSTKLEDSAMYFCASSAQGEYEKLFFGSGTQLSVL.

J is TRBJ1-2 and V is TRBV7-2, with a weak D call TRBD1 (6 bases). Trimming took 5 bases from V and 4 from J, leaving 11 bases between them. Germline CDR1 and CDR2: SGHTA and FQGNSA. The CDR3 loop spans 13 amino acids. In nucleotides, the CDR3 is TGTGCCAGCAGCCAAGGGGGTGCCTATGGCTACACCTTC. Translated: CASSQGGAYGYTF.

CDR3 region: CASSQLGGGETQYF. CDR3 nucleotide sequence: TGCGCCAGCAGCCAACTGGGAGGGGGCGAGACCCAGTACTTC. The gene calls are TRBV4-1 and TRBJ2-5; D might be TRBD1 or TRBD2, each matching 7 bases. The CDR3 totals 14 residues. Trimming stripped 2 bases from V and 5 bases from J, with 12 bases between. Germline assignment: CDR1 MGHRA and CDR2 YSYEKL.

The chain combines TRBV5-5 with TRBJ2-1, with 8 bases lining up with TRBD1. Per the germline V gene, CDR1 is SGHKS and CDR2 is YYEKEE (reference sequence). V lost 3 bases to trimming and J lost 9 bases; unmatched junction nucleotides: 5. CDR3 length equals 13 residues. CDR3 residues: CASSSTGAGEQFF. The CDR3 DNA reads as TGTGCCAGCAGCTCGACAGGGGCGGGTGAGCAGTTCTTC.

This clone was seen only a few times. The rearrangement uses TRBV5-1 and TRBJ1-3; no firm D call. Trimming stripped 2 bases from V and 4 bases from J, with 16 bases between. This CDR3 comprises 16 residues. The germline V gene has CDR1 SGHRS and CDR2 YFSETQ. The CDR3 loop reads CASSFTGAGSGNTIYF. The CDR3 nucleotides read TGCGCCAGCAGCTTCACGGGAGCAGGATCGGGAAACACCATATATTTT.

The CDR3 nucleotides are TGTGCCAGCAGCAAAGCAAACCAGGCGGGCAGTACCGGGACAGGGGACTACGAGCAGTACTTC. It translates to CASSKANQAGSTGTGDYEQYF. The chain couples TRBV21-1 to TRBJ2-7; TRBD1 is the table's D call and was not checked against the DNA. TRBV21-1 is a known pseudogene. The CDR3 is 21 amino acids.

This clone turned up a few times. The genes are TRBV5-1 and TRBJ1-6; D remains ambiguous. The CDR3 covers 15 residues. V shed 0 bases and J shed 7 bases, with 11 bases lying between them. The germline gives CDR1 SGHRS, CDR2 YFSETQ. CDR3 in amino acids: CASSLDTGWNSPLHF. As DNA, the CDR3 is TGCGCCAGCAGCTTGGATACGGGGTGGAATTCACCCCTCCACTTT.

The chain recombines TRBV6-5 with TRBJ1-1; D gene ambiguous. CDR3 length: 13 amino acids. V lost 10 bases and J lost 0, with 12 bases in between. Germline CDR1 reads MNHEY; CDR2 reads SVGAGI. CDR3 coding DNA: TGTGCCACCAAAGGATCTATGAACACTGAAGCTTTCTTT. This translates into CATKGSMNTEAFF.

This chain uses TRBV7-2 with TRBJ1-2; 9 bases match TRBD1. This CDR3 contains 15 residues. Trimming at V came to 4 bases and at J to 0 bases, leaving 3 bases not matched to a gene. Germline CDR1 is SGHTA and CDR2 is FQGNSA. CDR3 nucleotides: TGTGCCAGCAGCTGGGACAGGGCCTCTAACTATGGCTACACCTTC. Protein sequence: CASSWDRASNYGYTF.

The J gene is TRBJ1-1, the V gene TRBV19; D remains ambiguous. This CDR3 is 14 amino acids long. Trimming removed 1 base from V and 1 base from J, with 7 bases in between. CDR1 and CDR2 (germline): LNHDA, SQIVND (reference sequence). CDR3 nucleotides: TGTGCCAGTAGTATAGGGCAGGCGAACACTGAAGCTTTCTTT. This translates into CASSIGQANTEAFF.

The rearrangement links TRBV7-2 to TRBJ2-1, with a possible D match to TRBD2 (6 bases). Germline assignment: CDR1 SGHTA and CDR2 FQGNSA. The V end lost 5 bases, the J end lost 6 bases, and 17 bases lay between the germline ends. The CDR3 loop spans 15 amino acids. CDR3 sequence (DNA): TGTGCCAGCAGCGGGCGCTCGCGGGGATTCAATGAGCAGTTCTTC. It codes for CASSGRSRGFNEQFF.

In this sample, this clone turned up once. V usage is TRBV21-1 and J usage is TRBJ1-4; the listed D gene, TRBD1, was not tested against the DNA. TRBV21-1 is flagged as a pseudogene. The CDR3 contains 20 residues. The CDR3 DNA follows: TGTGCCAGCAGCAAAGGTGATTGTCAACAGAGGGGGAGCGGAAATGAAAAACTGTTTTTT. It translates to CASSKGDCQQRGSGNEKLFF.

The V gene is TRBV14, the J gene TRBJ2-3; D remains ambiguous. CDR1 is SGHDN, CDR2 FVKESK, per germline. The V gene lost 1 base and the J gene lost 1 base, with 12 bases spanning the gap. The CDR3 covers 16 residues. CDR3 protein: CASSQVLAGRTDTQYF. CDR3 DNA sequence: TGTGCCAGCAGCCAAGTCTTAGCAGGCCGCACAGATACGCAGTATTTT. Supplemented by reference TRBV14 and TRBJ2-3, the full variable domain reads EAGVTQFPSHSVIEKGQTVTLRCDPISGHDNLYWYRRVMGKEIKFLLHFVKESKQDESGMPNNRFLAERTGGTYSTLKVQPAELEDSGVYFCASSQVLAGRTDTQYFGPGTRLTVL.

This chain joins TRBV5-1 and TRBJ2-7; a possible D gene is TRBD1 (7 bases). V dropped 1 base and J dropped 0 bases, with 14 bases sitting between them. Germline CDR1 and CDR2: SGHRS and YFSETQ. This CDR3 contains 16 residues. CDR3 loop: CASSLPLQGGSYEQYF. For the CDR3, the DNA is TGCGCCAGCAGCTTGCCCCTCCAGGGGGGCTCCTACGAGCAGTACTTC.

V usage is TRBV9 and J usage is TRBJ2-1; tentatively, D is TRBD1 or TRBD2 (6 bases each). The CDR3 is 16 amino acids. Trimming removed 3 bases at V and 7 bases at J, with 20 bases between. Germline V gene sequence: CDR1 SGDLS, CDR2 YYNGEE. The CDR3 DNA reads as TGTGCCAGCAGCGCCCAGGGGTGGGGGGCGGTAAATGAGCAGTTCTTC. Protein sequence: CASSAQGWGAVNEQFF.

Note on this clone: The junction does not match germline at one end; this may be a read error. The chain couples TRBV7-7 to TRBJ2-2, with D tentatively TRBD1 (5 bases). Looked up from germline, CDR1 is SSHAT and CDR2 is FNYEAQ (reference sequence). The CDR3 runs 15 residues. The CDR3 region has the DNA TGTGCTAGCAGCTTGGACAACTCGAACACCGGGGAGCTGTTTTTT. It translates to CASSLDNSNTGELFF.